Below, one T cell receptor beta chain is given with its context. The antigen is not known. Expressed TCRB transcripts got sequenced, as all isolated RNA was reverse transcribed. The data were produced by immunoSEQ multiplex PCR, yet TCRdb's version contains in-frame clones alone and is incomplete. The sample yields about 320,000 clones, approximately 14% seen once. This sample was included in a study of beta chain features in type 1 diabetes. Study results and limitations: TCRB CDR3s from Type 1 diabetes patients were moderately but significantly shorter in all four CD4+ subsets.

The V gene's germline CDR1 is LGHNA and CDR2 YNFKEQ. The CDR3 covers 16 residues. V dropped 0 bases and J dropped 1 base, with 12 bases sitting between them. This clonotype was obtained from a man between 25 and 39 years old in good health. Material for sequencing was central memory CD4+ T cells from blood. This rearrangement joins TRBV4-2 to TRBJ1-2; maybe TRBD1 (5 bases). The CDR3 sequence: CASSQEEGAGNYGYTF. For the CDR3, the DNA is TGTGCCAGCAGCCAAGAGGAAGGGGCCGGTAACTATGGCTACACCTTC.